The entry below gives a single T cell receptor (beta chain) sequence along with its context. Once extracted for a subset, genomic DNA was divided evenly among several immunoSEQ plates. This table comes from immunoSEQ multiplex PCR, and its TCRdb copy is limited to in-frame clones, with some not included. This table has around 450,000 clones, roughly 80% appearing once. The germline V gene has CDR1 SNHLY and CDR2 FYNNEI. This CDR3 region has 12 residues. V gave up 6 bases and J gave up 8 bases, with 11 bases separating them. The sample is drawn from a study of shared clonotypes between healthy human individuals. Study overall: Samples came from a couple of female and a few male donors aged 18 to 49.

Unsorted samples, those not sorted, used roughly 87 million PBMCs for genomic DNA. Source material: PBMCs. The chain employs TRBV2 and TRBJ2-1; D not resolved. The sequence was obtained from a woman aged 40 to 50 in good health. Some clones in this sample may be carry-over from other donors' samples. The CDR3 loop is CASSPTSYEQFF. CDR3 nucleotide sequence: TGTGCCAGCAGCCCTACCTCCTATGAGCAGTTCTTC.